The source of this T cell receptor beta chain is a study of blood T cell repertoires in COVID-19. Using immunoSEQ multiplex PCR, the repertoire was profiled, and TCRdb retains in-frame clones only, with some absent. The sample has some 450,000 clones; 88% are singletons. Germline values: CDR1 LGHNT, CDR2 FRNRAP. This CDR3 region has 13 residues. With 5 bases removed from V and 0 bases from J, the gap between germline ends came to 7 bases. The source is a woman between 45 and 60 years old with COVID-19, enrolled during active disease. Sequenced: peripheral blood. This chain joins TRBV12-5 and TRBJ1-1; no reliable D call. CDR3 sequence reads: CASGRLMNTEAFF. The CDR3 nucleotides are TGTGCTAGTGGTCGACTGATGAACACTGAAGCTTTCTTT.